This T cell receptor beta chain appears in the sequencing data of a study of T-cell memory formation after mild COVID-19. UMIs and sample barcodes were carried by the TCR alpha and TCR beta cDNA libraries that 5'RACE produced using constant-segment primers. TCRdb re-analysed the 5' RACE reads in MiXCR, keeping a single row per CDR3 protein. The repertoire holds about 210,000 distinct CDR3 sequences, with around 25% as singletons. Germline assignment: CDR1 SGHVS and CDR2 FQNEAQ. This CDR3 comprises 14 residues. Deletions cut 6 bases from V and 4 bases from J, with 14 bases between. Findings of the study overall: Among contracting clones, CD4+ were mainly CM/EM and CD8+ enriched in EMRA. Researchers could not confirm that second-wave clones peaking on day 37 targeted SARS-CoV-2.

This clonotype came up a few times. Its antigen is not identified. The sequence was collected from an adult woman who had mild COVID-19 (a few samples of this study predate the infection). Cell type and time point are not known. The V and J genes are TRBV7-8 and TRBJ2-3; the D is unclear. Specimen: PBMCs or a T cell subset sorted from them (not recorded which). CDR3 sequence reads: CASRSYAAADTQYF. The CDR3 DNA follows: TGTGCCAGCAGGTCTTATGCCGCGGCAGATACGCAGTATTTT.